The 18 T cell receptor beta chains listed next were all sequenced from one sample in a study of OX40 agonist ivuxolimab in advanced cancers. To prepare the library, the immunoSEQ multiplex PCR assay was applied. Held by TCRdb, this immuneACCESS table contains in-frame sequences only and omits some clones. Under half of the omission traces to an unresolved V gene where checked; the cause of the rest is unknown. Present in this sample are some 76,000 clones, approximately 86% of which were seen just once. The ten largest clones add up to 0.7% to 0.9% of the sample. The sample in question was CD4+ or CD8+ T cells sorted from blood, obtained in a trial of the OX40 agonist ivuxolimab. Every receptor here comes from an adult with an advanced solid tumor such as melanoma, head and neck, liver or kidney cancer.

This chain joins TRBV11-2 and TRBJ2-7; D perhaps matches TRBD1 (6 bases). Germline V gene data show CDR1 as SGHAT and CDR2 as FQNNGV. V was cut by 1 base and J by 5 bases, with 15 bases left in between. This CDR3 is built from 15 residues. The CDR3 DNA sequence: TGTGCCAGCAGCTTAGGCAGGGACATGGGGGACGAGCAGTACTTC. This codes for CASSLGRDMGDEQYF.

This clone was detected once. The V call is TRBV5-1, the J call TRBJ2-7, with 7 bases aligning to TRBD1. V gave up 3 bases and J gave up 5 bases; unmatched junction bases: 11. Looked up from germline, CDR1 is SGHRS and CDR2 is YFSETQ. The CDR3 is 15 residues long. The CDR3 DNA is TGCGCCAGCAGCTCCACGATAGGGACAGTCAACGAGCAGTACTTC. This codes for CASSSTIGTVNEQYF.

The CDR3 spells CASSEVGASGRRTATQYF. CDR3 sequence (DNA): TGTGCCAGCAGTGAAGTAGGGGCTAGCGGGCGCCGTACGGCGACCCAGTACTTC. This chain links TRBV2 with TRBJ2-5, with TRBD2 matching over 8 bases. Looked up from germline, CDR1 is SNHLY and CDR2 is FYNNEI. V shed 1 base and J 7 bases; nucleotides not matched to a gene: 17. The CDR3 spans 18 residues.

The chain uses TRBV5-8 and TRBJ2-1; no firm D call. V lost 2 bases and J 4 bases, leaving 7 bases between the germline ends. The germline CDR1 and CDR2 sequences are SGHTS and YDEGEE. The CDR3 runs to 13 residues. This chain's CDR3 is CASSFRLYNEQFF. Written as DNA, the CDR3 is TGTGCCAGCAGCTTTCGGCTTTACAATGAGCAGTTCTTC.

This clone has a handful of counts. The rearrangement uses TRBV19 and TRBJ1-2; D uncertain. Germline CDR1 and CDR2: LNHDA and SQIVND (reference sequence). Trimming took off 3 bases at V and 0 bases at J, with 11 bases between the two ends. The CDR3 is 15 amino acids. CDR3 sequence: CASSMAGIANYGYTF. CDR3 nucleotide sequence: TGTGCCAGTAGTATGGCCGGGATCGCTAACTATGGCTACACCTTC.

The V call is TRBV5-1, the J call TRBJ1-4; no firm D call. From germline, CDR1 is SGHRS and CDR2 YFSETQ. CDR3 length: 14 residues. The V and J ends lost 4 bases and 4 bases respectively, with 11 bases between them. The CDR3 nucleotides read TGCGCCAGCAGCGCCGGGCCCAGTAATGAAAAACTGTTTTTT. This sequence encodes CASSAGPSNEKLFF.

The chain recombines TRBV11-2 with TRBJ1-1; no definite D call. Germline CDR1 is SGHAT and CDR2 is FQNNGV. CDR3 size: 13 residues. Trimming cost V 3 bases and J 7 bases, with 12 bases left between them. CDR3 bases: TGTGCCAGCAGCTTTAATAAGGACCTTGAAGCTTTCTTT. Translation: CASSFNKDLEAFF.

The CDR3 bases are TGTGCCAGCAGCTTTAAGACCGGGACAGGCCCGGCAGGCTACACCTTC. The encoded protein is CASSFKTGTGPAGYTF. The chain combines TRBV7-2 with TRBJ1-2; the match to TRBD1 covers 8 bases. With V trimmed by 3 bases and J by 8 bases, 14 bases remained unmatched. The germline V gene has CDR1 SGHTA and CDR2 FQGNSA. The CDR3 is 16 amino acids.

The chain combines TRBV28 with TRBJ1-1, with D maybe TRBD1 (6 bases). The CDR3 runs to 14 residues. Germline CDR1 and CDR2: MDHEN and SYDVKM. The ends were cut back, 6 bases at V and 1 base at J, with 12 bases in the middle. The CDR3 DNA reads TGTGCCAGCAGCAAGGGGGGCCCGAACACTGAAGCTTTCTTT. Its translation: CASSKGGPNTEAFF.

The chain couples TRBV7-2 to TRBJ1-2; D not certain. CDR1 and CDR2 from the germline V gene are SGHTA and FQGNSA. This CDR3 has 13 residues. Trimming pared 1 base from V and 1 base from J, leaving 4 bases between. DNA of the CDR3: TGTGCCAGCAGCTTAGGGGGTAACTATGGCTACACCTTC. Protein product: CASSLGGNYGYTF.

This rearrangement joins TRBV10-3 to TRBJ2-5; 9 bases match TRBD1. The CDR3 runs 15 residues. V lost 7 bases, J lost 5 bases, and 11 bases stayed unmatched. In germline, CDR1 is ENHRY, CDR2 SYGVKD. The CDR3 DNA reads TGTGCCATCACCGAGGGACAGGGTGGAAGGGAGACCCAGTACTTC. This translates into CAITEGQGGRETQYF.

The chain combines TRBV7-9 with TRBJ2-7; 8 nucleotides align to TRBD2. CDR3 length equals 15 residues. Germline assignment: CDR1 SEHNR and CDR2 FQNEAQ (reference sequence). V was pared by 5 bases and J by 1 base, with 7 bases of the junction left unmatched. CDR3 region: CASSQDLAGSYEQYF. CDR3 sequence (DNA): TGTGCCAGCAGCCAAGATTTAGCGGGATCCTACGAGCAGTACTTC.

This chain joins TRBV7-3 and TRBJ2-3; D remains ambiguous. The ends were cut back, 2 bases at V and 1 base at J, with 4 bases in the middle. CDR1 and CDR2 (germline): SGHTA, FQGTGA. The CDR3 has 13 amino acids. CDR3 coding DNA: TGTGCCAGCAGCTTACAGGGCACAGATACGCAGTATTTT. It encodes CASSLQGTDTQYF.

The V and J genes are TRBV11-2 and TRBJ2-3; 12 bases line up with TRBD2. The CDR3 has 19 residues. V shed 6 bases, J shed 6 bases, and the junction held 19 bases outside the gene matches. CDR1 and CDR2 (germline): SGHAT, FQNNGV. The CDR3 region is CASRTLKARLAGAGDTQYF. CDR3 nucleotide sequence: TGTGCCAGCAGAACCCTCAAAGCCCGACTAGCGGGAGCGGGGGATACGCAGTATTTT.

The chain recombines TRBV19 with TRBJ2-1; D is undetermined. Trimming pared 0 bases from V and 5 bases from J, leaving 8 bases between. The germline V gene has CDR1 LNHDA and CDR2 SQIVND (reference sequence). The CDR3 runs 14 residues. CDR3 amino acids: CASSIDSRDNEQFF. In DNA form, the CDR3 reads TGTGCCAGTAGTATAGATAGCAGAGACAATGAGCAGTTCTTC.

This sequence joins TRBV6-1 and TRBJ2-7; TRBD1 might be the D (6 bases). V dropped 11 bases and J dropped 1 base, with 9 bases sitting between them. Per germline, CDR1 MNHNS and CDR2 SASEGT. The CDR3 spans 11 residues. CDR3 in amino acids: CAATGSYEQYF. The DNA of the CDR3 is TGTGCCGCTACAGGGTCCTACGAGCAGTACTTC.

This clone is a singleton in its sample. The chain links TRBV14 to TRBJ2-5, with D perhaps matching TRBD1 (6 bases). CDR3 length: 16 residues. CDR1 SGHDN and CDR2 FVKESK come from the germline V gene. Between the trimmed V and J ends, which lost 4 bases and 0 bases, there was a span of 15 bases. The DNA of the CDR3 is TGTGCCAGCAGCCCATTCACAGGGACCAACCAAGAGACCCAGTACTTC. As protein: CASSPFTGTNQETQYF.

V usage is TRBV23-1 and J usage is TRBJ1-2; 11 nucleotides agree with TRBD1. TRBV23-1 qualifies as an ORF whose function is uncertain. Trimming at V came to 6 bases and at J to 1 base, leaving 13 bases not matched to a gene. The CDR3 is 18 amino acids. The CDR3: CASSQDRTGGKSNYGYTF. In nucleotides, the CDR3 is TGCGCCAGCAGCCAGGATCGGACAGGGGGCAAAAGTAACTATGGCTACACCTTC.